Reported below is one T cell receptor (beta chain). A multiplex PCR was run with 60 Vbeta primers and 13 Jbeta primers. TCRdb keeps only in-frame clones here, not all; method: immunoSEQ multiplex PCR. The data contain roughly 40,000 clones, around 50% of them singletons. These data belong to a study of cytomegalovirus exposure and HLA in healthy donors. CDR1 and CDR2 (germline): SGHDT, YYEEEE. The CDR3 has 14 residues. V lost 0 bases, J lost 4 bases, and 8 bases lay in between. This chain joins TRBV5-6 and TRBJ1-3; D remains ambiguous. The material sequenced was PBMCs. The sequence was collected from a human donor in good health. CDR3 sequence: CASSLERQGNTIYF. CDR3 sequence (DNA): TGTGCCAGCAGCTTGGAGCGGCAAGGAAACACCATATATTTT.